These T cell receptor beta chains were read from a single sample in a study of cytomegalovirus exposure and HLA in healthy donors. Libraries were prepared by immunoSEQ multiplex PCR; TCRdb keeps only in-frame clonotypes and omits some of them. The sample carries around 100,000 clones, approximately 70% recorded once. The source material was PBMCs. These receptors were collected from a man in his forties or fifties in good health and CMV-seronegative. The CDR3 runs from the conserved cysteine through the conserved F or W. A D gene is named only where the DNA matches it firmly. Expanded clones are given a class, and other clones once, few, many or no size at all.

TGTGCCAGCAGCTTACAACAGGGGGCGTCTGAAGCTTTCTTT | CASSLQQGASEAFF | TRBJ1-1 | NA | TRBD1 | TRBV7-9
TGTGCCAGCAGCCCTACTAGCGGGGGGATTCCAGATACGCAGTATTTT | CASSPTSGGIPDTQYF | TRBJ2-3 | few | TRBD2 | TRBV11-3
TGTGCCAGCAGTACTCCAGGGGTAGCCAAAAACATTCAGTACTTC | CASSTPGVAKNIQYF | TRBJ2-4 | NA | NA | TRBV28
TGTGCCAGTAGTTTGGCGGGGACCGCCTACGAGCAGTACTTC | CASSLAGTAYEQYF | TRBJ2-7 | NA | NA | TRBV19
TGCGCCAGCAGCTTGGGGGGACAGGCGAGCTCCTACGAGCAGTACTTC | CASSLGGQASSYEQYF | TRBJ2-7 | once | TRBD1 | TRBV5-1
TGTGCCAGCAGCGAGAAGACAGCGAACTATGGCTACACCTTC | CASSEKTANYGYTF | TRBJ1-2 | NA | NA | TRBV7-2
TGCGCCAGCAGCTTGGGCCCAGACATTGGCTACGAGCAGTACTTC | CASSLGPDIGYEQYF | TRBJ2-7 | NA | NA | TRBV5-1
TGTGCCAGCAGTTACGGGCCAGATACGCAGTATTTT | CASSYGPDTQYF | TRBJ2-3 | NA | NA | TRBV6-6
TGTGCCAGCAGCCAGGATACAGGGGGCGCGATCGAGCAGTACTTC | CASSQDTGGAIEQYF | TRBJ2-7 | NA | TRBD1 | TRBV5-4
TGTGCCAGCAGTCGGACAGTTGGAAACACCATATATTTT | CASSRTVGNTIYF | TRBJ1-3 | NA | NA | TRBV6-5
TGTGCCAGCAGCTTGGCCGGGGAGGATCCATTAGCTAACTATGGCTACACCTTC | CASSLAGEDPLANYGYTF | TRBJ1-2 | NA | NA | TRBV5-4
TGCGCCAGCAGCACTGGGACAGGGGTGAGCACTGAAGCTTTCTTT | CASSTGTGVSTEAFF | TRBJ1-1 | NA | TRBD1 | TRBV5-1
TGTGCCAGCCGGGGGGGAGAGGACATTCAGTACTTC | CASRGGEDIQYF | TRBJ2-4 | NA | TRBD2 | TRBV6-1
TGCGCCAGCAGCTTGCCTTTTGAGACCCAGTACTTC | CASSLPFETQYF | TRBJ2-5 | NA | NA | TRBV5-1
TGTGCCAGCAGCGCCGACAGGGGATATCAGAACACCGGGGAGCTGTTTTTT | CASSADRGYQNTGELFF | TRBJ2-2 | NA | TRBD1 | TRBV7-9
TGCGCCAGCAGCCAAGATCAACAGGGCGTCGGAAAACTGTTTTTT | CASSQDQQGVGKLFF | TRBJ1-4 | NA | NA | TRBV4-3
TGTGCCAGCAGCTCCGGGACAGGAAACTATAATTCACCCCTCCACTTT | CASSSGTGNYNSPLHF | TRBJ1-6 | NA | TRBD1 | TRBV9
TGTGCCAGCAGTGTAGAAGGGGCCGGGGAGCTGTTTTTT | CASSVEGAGELFF | TRBJ2-2 | once | NA | TRBV6-4
TGTGCCAGCAGCCAAGATGAGGGCGGATATGGCTACACCTTC | CASSQDEGGYGYTF | TRBJ1-2 | NA | NA | TRBV4-2
TGCGCCAGCAATGGTGGGTCGGCGGACCAAGAGACCCAGTACTTC | CASNGGSADQETQYF | TRBJ2-5 | NA | NA | TRBV5-1
TGTGCCAGCAGCTTGTCGGACAATGAGCAGTTCTTC | CASSLSDNEQFF | TRBJ2-1 | few | NA | TRBV5-6
TGTGCCAGCAGCTTGGGAGTGATCTACGAGCAGTACTTC | CASSLGVIYEQYF | TRBJ2-7 | few | NA | TRBV5-6
TGTGCCAGCTCACCACTGGGACTAGCGGGGGCCTCTAACACAGATACGCAGTATTTT | CASSPLGLAGASNTDTQYF | TRBJ2-3 | NA | TRBD2 | TRBV18
TGTGCCTGGAGTGTCGACAGGGTCGTCACTGAAGCTTTCTTT | CAWSVDRVVTEAFF | TRBJ1-1 | few | TRBD1 | TRBV30
TGTGCCAGCAGCGAGAAAGATTCACCCCTCCACTTT | CASSEKDSPLHF | TRBJ1-6 | NA | NA | TRBV7-9
TGTGCCAGCAGCATTACCGGGACAGGGAGATATGGCTACACCTTC | CASSITGTGRYGYTF | TRBJ1-2 | NA | TRBD1 | TRBV7-2
TGTGCCAGACTTGAAAACACCGGGGAGCTGTTTTTT | CARLENTGELFF | TRBJ2-2 | once | NA | TRBV2
TGTGCCAGCAGCACGTCGAGCGGGGGGACCTACAATGAGCAGTTCTTC | CASSTSSGGTYNEQFF | TRBJ2-1 | NA | TRBD2 | TRBV7-2
TGTGCCAGCATCCCCGACAGGGGGGTCTACGAGCAGTACTTC | CASIPDRGVYEQYF | TRBJ2-7 | NA | TRBD1 | TRBV2